These 5 T cell receptor beta chains were all obtained from the same sample, sequenced in a study of early T cells in non-severe SARS-CoV-2 infection. TCRdb recomputed calls from the 5' RACE reads with MiXCR, one row per CDR3 protein. The sample shows 50,000 or so distinct CDR3 sequences, 5.6% of them seen only once. The sample taken for sequencing was whole blood. These receptors all come from an adult who was a healthcare worker with PCR-confirmed SARS-CoV-2 infection or an uninfected control (not recorded which).

The chain uses TRBV4-2 and TRBJ1-1; TRBD1 might be the D (5 bases). The CDR3 has 14 amino acids. CDR1 is LGHNA and CDR2 is YNFKEQ in the germline V gene. Trimming took 0 bases from V and 5 from J, leaving 10 bases between them. The chain's CDR3 is CASSQDYGGTEAFF. CDR3 sequence (DNA): TGTGCCAGCAGCCAAGATTACGGGGGTACTGAAGCTTTCTTT.

This clonotype showed up many times. The rearrangement uses TRBV7-9 and TRBJ1-5; maybe TRBD1 (5 bases). Germline values: CDR1 SEHNR, CDR2 FQNEAQ (reference sequence). The V gene lost 5 bases and the J gene lost 9 bases, with 11 bases spanning the gap. CDR3 length: 12 residues. This CDR3 is CASSVQDGPQHF. In DNA, the CDR3 is TGTGCCAGCAGCGTACAGGACGGGCCCCAGCATTTT. The entire variable domain, with the rest obtained from reference TRBV7-9 and TRBJ1-5, is as follows: DTGVSQNPRHKITKRGQNVTFRCDPISEHNRLYWYRQTLGQGPEFLTYFQNEAQLEKSRLLSDRFSAERPKGSFSTLEIQRTEQGDSAMYLCASSVQDGPQHFGDGTRLSIL.

This clonotype was seen ten or more times. V and J are TRBV7-2 and TRBJ2-3, with D tentatively TRBD2 (5 bases). V lost 1 base and J 5 bases, leaving 10 bases between the germline ends. CDR3 size: 14 residues. Germline values: CDR1 SGHTA, CDR2 FQGNSA. CDR3 protein: CASSLDRAGDTQYF. DNA of the CDR3: TGTGCCAGCAGCTTAGATAGGGCGGGAGATACGCAGTATTTT.

This clonotype was detected ten times or more. The chain couples TRBV20-1 to TRBJ1-1; D gene uncertain. The ends were cut back, 7 bases at V and 3 bases at J, with 12 bases in the middle. CDR3 length equals 12 residues. The germline CDR1 and CDR2 sequences are DFQATT and SNEGSKA (reference sequence). CDR3 residues: CSDAGLDTEAFF. The CDR3 DNA is TGCAGTGACGCCGGCCTAGACACTGAAGCTTTCTTT.

This clonotype occurred many times. CDR3 coding DNA: TGCAGTGCTAGCGGGGGGAGAGATACGCAGTATTTT. Amino acid sequence: CSASGGRDTQYF. The chain couples TRBV20-1 to TRBJ2-3; TRBD2 agrees at 7 bases. The CDR3 runs 12 residues. V was pared by 3 bases and J by 5 bases, with 2 bases of the junction left unmatched. Germline values: CDR1 DFQATT, CDR2 SNEGSKA (reference sequence).